Sequencing of this T cell receptor (beta chain) was carried out in a study of T cells in Graves' hyperthyroidism and ophthalmopathy (dated by TCRdb to the late 2010s). At the level of the whole study: Peripheral blood was collected at initial diagnosis, before any treatment. The paper describes TCR Vbeta CDR3 sequencing of 140 or so peripheral blood samples, made up of 40 to 45 ophthalmopathy patients, roughly 72 hyperthyroidism patients and 17 progressor patients. After blood sampling, hyperthyroidism patients were treated with methimazole at a starting dose of 30 mg daily, and ophthalmopathy patients were treated with high-dose intravenous methylprednisolone. Prospective prediction of ophthalmopathy was tested in an independent validation cohort consisting of some 20 hyperthyroidism patients and approximately 16 patients who later progressed to ophthalmopathy. In about six Graves' hyperthyroidism patients, the study also compared T-cell repertoires from thyroid tissue with T-cell repertoires from blood. The roughly 94 discovery patients were randomly divided into training and test sets at a 7:3 ratio. To identify distinguishing TCR V-J signatures, a discovery cohort of roughly 100 patients was used, comprising roughly 45 with Graves' ophthalmopathy and 55 to 65 with stable Graves' hyperthyroidism. Results and caveats for the whole study, not just this receptor: In validation, the model predicted progression to ophthalmopathy a median of 6.5 months before onset, with approximately 68% sensitivity and roughly 73% specificity. Blood samples also contained most of the expanded thyroid clonotypes (frequency above 0.001), which suggests that blood repertoires may reflect thyroid immune responses. No statistical method was used to fix the sample size in advance, and group allocation was not hidden from the investigators. A 13 V-J signature model separated ophthalmopathy from stable hyperthyroidism, with approximately 86% sensitivity and roughly 81% specificity in cross-validation and 80%/75% in testing.

As encoded in the germline V gene, CDR1 is SGDLS while CDR2 is YYNGEE. V is clipped by 0 bases and J by 0 bases, and the sequence between their germline boundaries is 11 bases long. The CDR3 covers 16 residues, taking in both the cysteine and the phenylalanine. The CDR3 DNA has 48 bases and is translated from base 1. Stable Graves' hyperthyroidism was defined as no progression to ophthalmopathy during 18 months of follow-up. Hyperthyroidism patients were aged 18 to 65 years and newly diagnosed, with disease duration of less than 2 months. The study excluded patients with uncontrolled infections, other autoimmune diseases, pregnancy or lactation. Diagnoses were established on the basis of clinical symptoms, serum thyroxine and TRAb, thyroid ultrasound, and orbital computed tomography. Ficoll-Paque density gradient centrifugation was used to isolate PBMCs from about 9 ml of fresh peripheral blood. Total RNA was extracted with Trizol reagent, and quality was checked on an Agilent 2100 Bioanalyzer.

Regarding this clonotype: Which antigen it targets is not known. Base qualities were left out, and no much larger clone turns up one base away.

Amplification of TCR beta CDR3 regions was carried out from RNA transcripts. The TCR CDR3 was subjected to a first round of RT-PCR using the HTBI primer set and the Qiagen OneStep RT-PCR kit. Libraries were constructed in a second round of multiplex PCR, after which size selection and purification were performed. Sequencing of the libraries was done on an Illumina HiSeq2000 using paired-end 100 bp reads. On the authors' methods: Raw data were processed with SOAPnuke, discarding reads with adapters, uncalled bases, mean Phred below 15, or no exact constant-primer or identifier match. High-quality paired reads were merged with COPE v1.2.5, and unique nucleotide sequences were defined as clonotypes. MiTCR v1.1 was used to align the clonotypes against IMGT TRBV, TRBD and TRBJ reference segments. Only V-J combinations with frequency above 0.0001, covering 99% to 99.2% of repertoires, were analysed. A TCS score was defined as the ratio between F50 (clonal expansion) and ExV (chaos), using BLOSUM62-based TCRdist between CDR3 peptides within each V-J. Welch's t-statistics and random forest reduced roughly 540 V-J features to around 14, which were used in a naive Bayes classifier (R e1071). TCRdb handled the public reads itself, with Q25 trimming in fastp and clone calling in MiXCR, and kept productive beta chains. Rows are combined by CDR3 protein, so each entry shows the most common genes and DNA. These V and J calls are TCRdb output, not the study's own analysis. The sample table holds 480,000 or so distinct CDR3 sequences, of which over 13% were seen once. The ten largest account for over 15% of the sample.

Material for sequencing was blood. The sequence is built from TRBV9 and TRBJ2-3; the D gene cannot be named for sure. The sequence was obtained from a woman younger than 30 with Graves' hyperthyroidism. The bases read TGTGCCAGCAGCGTAGCTAGTTGGTCTAGCACAGATACGCAGTATTTT. This encodes CASSVASWSSTDTQYF.